The entry that follows covers one TCR beta chain sequence. This sample was included in a study of graft-versus-host responses after intestinal transplantation. Study background: Once they had received anti-thymocyte globulin induction, all recipients took tacrolimus and steroids for roughly three years.

Profiled with immunoSEQ multiplex PCR; TCRdb holds only in-frame clones, not every one. The data show roughly 60,000 clones, 90% to 95% seen once. This receptor was obtained from a human patient who received an intestinal transplant, so some T cells may come from the graft donor. Here the sequenced sample was PBMCs, taken roughly 120 days after intestinal transplantation.

The CDR3 loop is CASSFLGTGEGAFF. The CDR3 bases are TGTGCCAGCAGTTTTCTGGGGACAGGGGAGGGAGCTTTCTTT. This chain joins TRBV28 and TRBJ1-1; 10 nucleotides line up with TRBD1. Trimming at V came to 3 bases and at J to 10 bases, leaving 8 bases not matched to a gene. The CDR3 has 14 amino acids. The germline V gene has CDR1 MDHEN and CDR2 SYDVKM.